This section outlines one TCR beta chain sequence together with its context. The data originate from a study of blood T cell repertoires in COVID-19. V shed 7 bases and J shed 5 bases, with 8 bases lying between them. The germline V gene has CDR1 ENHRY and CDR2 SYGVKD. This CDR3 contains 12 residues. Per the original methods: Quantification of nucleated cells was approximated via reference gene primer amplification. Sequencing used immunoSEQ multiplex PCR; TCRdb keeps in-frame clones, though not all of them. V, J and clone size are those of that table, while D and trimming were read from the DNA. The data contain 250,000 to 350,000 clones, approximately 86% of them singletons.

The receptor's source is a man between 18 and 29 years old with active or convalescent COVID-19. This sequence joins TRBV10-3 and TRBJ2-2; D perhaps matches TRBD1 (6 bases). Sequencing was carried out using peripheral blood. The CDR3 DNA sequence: TGTGCCATCAACACAGGGACCGGGGAGCTGTTTTTT. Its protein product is CAINTGTGELFF.